This TCR beta chain was retrieved from a study of T cells after somatic rescue of genetic block. V lost 6 bases to trimming and J lost 1 base, with 13 bases between them. Germline assignment: CDR1 MNHEY and CDR2 SMNVEV (reference sequence). CDR3 length: 14 residues. This table comes from immunoSEQ multiplex PCR, and its TCRdb copy is limited to in-frame clones, with some not included. This sample carries 60,000 to 75,000 clones, around 90% of them seen once, and the ten largest clones take around 3%. The sample comprised peripheral blood mononuclear cells (PBMCs). This TCR derives from a man aged 35-49 years. V usage is TRBV27 and J usage is TRBJ2-7; possibly TRBD1 for D (5 bases). CDR3 residues: CASSPSRVSYEQYF. The CDR3 nucleotides read TGTGCCAGCAGCCCCTCCAGGGTTTCCTACGAGCAGTACTTC.